The 32 T cell receptor beta chains reported below all come from one sample, sequenced in a study of Graves' ophthalmopathy and Graves' hyperthyroidism. Amplified TCR beta CDR3 regions were obtained using RNA transcripts as template. An opening RT-PCR round employed HTBI primers and preceded a second-round multiplex PCR. TCRdb processed the multiplex PCR reads anew with MiXCR; each CDR3 protein has one entry. The table has around 1.1 million distinct CDR3 sequences, less than 45% seen once. The specimen sequenced was peripheral blood or thyroid tissue (not recorded which). The receptors originated from an adult man with Graves' hyperthyroidism.

The J gene is TRBJ2-5, the V gene TRBV7-9, with 7 bases that match TRBD1. Germline V CDR1 and CDR2: SEHNR, FQNEAQ (reference sequence). This CDR3 spans 15 amino acids. J gave up 9 bases and V 10 bases, and 20 bases lay outside the gene matches. CDR3 in DNA: TGTGCCACCAGTGACTCGGGACAGTTTCATCAGCCCCAGTACTTC. This translates into CATSDSGQFHQPQYF.

This clonotype was detected a few times. The conserved phenylalanine or tryptophan is not found at the CDR3 terminus, so this likely reflects a read error. The rearrangement uses TRBV11-2 and TRBJ2-7, with 7 bases lining up with TRBD2. After removal of 8 bases from V and 5 bases from J, the junction contained 12 bases not matched to a gene. Germline V gene lookup returns CDR1 SGHAT and CDR2 FQNNGV. This CDR3 region has 14 residues. The CDR3 region is CASQGSGISNEQYL. CDR3 nucleotides: TGTGCCAGCCAAGGAAGCGGGATTTCCAACGAGCAGTACCTC.

This clonotype was recorded many times. The chain is built from TRBV2 and TRBJ2-7, with a weak D call TRBD1 (6 bases). The CDR3 is 12 residues long. Trimming pared 7 bases from V and 2 bases from J, leaving 9 bases between. Germline V gene lookup returns CDR1 SNHLY and CDR2 FYNNEI. This chain's CDR3 is CASKQGTYEQYF. CDR3 nucleotide sequence: TGTGCCAGCAAGCAGGGGACCTACGAGCAGTACTTC.

The chain couples TRBV5-1 to TRBJ2-5; 9 bases fit TRBD1. Losses at the gene ends were 7 bases for V and 5 bases for J; bases not matched to a gene: 6. Germline V CDR1 and CDR2: SGHRS, YFSETQ. This CDR3 region has 13 residues. This CDR3 reads CASGPGQGETQYF. The CDR3 DNA reads TGCGCCAGCGGGCCGGGACAGGGTGAGACCCAGTACTTC. Full variable domain (missing parts from reference TRBV5-1 and TRBJ2-5): KAGVTQTPRYLIKTRGQQVTLSCSPISGHRSVSWYQQTPGQGLQFLFEYFSETQRNKGNFPGRFSGRQFSNSRSEMNVSTLELGDSALYLCASGPGQGETQYFGPGTRLLVL.

This clonotype came up a few times. The V call is TRBV28, the J call TRBJ2-5; tentative D call: TRBD1 (6 bases). CDR3 length equals 15 residues. CDR1 is MDHEN and CDR2 is SYDVKM in the germline V gene. The ends were cut back, 6 bases at V and 2 bases at J, with 16 bases in the middle. The CDR3 loop reads CASRGRDKDQETQYF. CDR3 DNA sequence: TGTGCCAGCAGGGGTAGGGACAAGGATCAAGAGACCCAGTACTTC.

This clonotype was detected a few times. V and J are TRBV4-1 and TRBJ1-4, with 8 bases aligning to TRBD1. From germline, CDR1 is MGHRA and CDR2 YSYEKL. The V and J ends lost 1 base and 6 bases, in that order; junction bases with no gene match: 4. The CDR3 has 15 amino acids. CDR3 sequence reads: CASSQVNRGYEKLFF. The CDR3 coding sequence is TGCGCCAGCAGCCAAGTTAACAGGGGGTATGAAAAACTGTTTTTT.

The chain recombines TRBV12-3 or TRBV12-4 with TRBJ1-2, with D tentatively TRBD1 (5 bases). V was pared by 3 bases and J by 12 bases, with 14 bases between. The CDR3 length is 12 residues. The CDR3 reads CASSFLGHRDTF. The DNA for the CDR3 is TGTGCCAGCAGTTTTCTCGGACATCGGGACACCTTC.

J is TRBJ2-7 and V is TRBV14; maybe TRBD2 (6 bases). Deletions cut 1 base from V and 3 bases from J, with 16 bases between. Germline-derived CDR1 and CDR2 are SGHDN and FVKESK. The CDR3 is made up of 16 amino acids. The CDR3 protein is CASSQGAGLPHYEQYF. The CDR3, as DNA: TGTGCCAGCAGCCAAGGGGCGGGGTTGCCCCACTACGAGCAGTACTTC.

The chain links TRBV6-2 or TRBV6-3 to TRBJ1-6; D uncertain. V lost 8 bases and J 7 bases, leaving 15 bases between the germline ends. Germline V gene sequence: CDR1 MNHEY, CDR2 SVGEGT. The CDR3 has 14 amino acids. The CDR3 DNA sequence: TGTGCCAGCTCCCGCGGCGGACGGAATTCACCCCTCCACTTT. Translating gives CASSRGGRNSPLHF.

This clonotype has more than one count but fewer than ten. The chain carries TRBV28 and TRBJ2-7; 9 nucleotides line up with TRBD1. With 6 bases clipped from V and 2 bases from J, the junction kept 5 bases outside the gene matches. This CDR3 has 14 residues. Germline-derived CDR1 and CDR2 are MDHEN and SYDVKM. CDR3: CASRGTGLPYEQYF. CDR3 nucleotide sequence: TGTGCCAGCAGAGGGACAGGGCTTCCCTACGAGCAGTACTTC.

The chain joins TRBV9 to TRBJ2-7, with TRBD2 matching over 11 bases. The CDR3 has 16 residues. With V trimmed by 3 bases and J by 1 base, 6 bases remained unmatched. Germline CDR1 is SGDLS and CDR2 is YYNGEE. CDR3 sequence reads: CASSAGGTSGSYEQYF. In DNA, the CDR3 is TGTGCCAGCAGCGCGGGGGGGACTAGCGGATCCTACGAGCAGTACTTC.

The rearrangement joins TRBV7-9 to TRBJ2-7; unclear D gene. The germline V and J ends were trimmed by 5 bases and 5 bases, with 7 bases remaining between them. Germline CDR1 SEHNR, CDR2 FQNEAQ (reference sequence). The CDR3 totals 11 residues. In DNA form, the CDR3 reads TGTGCCAGCAGCCCTCCAGACGAGCAGTACTTC. Translating it yields CASSPPDEQYF.

V and J are TRBV20-1 and TRBJ1-1; TRBD1 might be the D (6 bases). Germline-derived CDR1 and CDR2 are DFQATT and SNEGSKA (reference sequence). V was shortened by 5 bases and J by 9 bases, with 22 bases between the two germline ends. The CDR3 is 14 amino acids. The CDR3 DNA follows: TGCAGTGCTCAAACCACGGGGGCCTTACTGAAAGCTTTCTTT. Its protein product is CSAQTTGALLKAFF.

Points on this clonotype: A much larger clone lies one base from this, so it may be a read error. This likely comes from a read error, as the CDR3 has no conserved phenylalanine or tryptophan at its end. The rearrangement joins TRBV19 to TRBJ1-5; D is unclear. V shed 3 bases and J shed 4 bases, with 10 bases lying between them. Looked up from germline, CDR1 is LNHDA and CDR2 is SQIVND (reference sequence). CDR3 length equals 14 residues. CDR3 loop: CASSMTESNQPQHS. CDR3 bases: TGTGCCAGTAGTATGACGGAAAGTAATCAGCCCCAGCATTCT.

In this sample, this clonotype turned up many times. The chain carries TRBV7-9 and TRBJ2-7; maybe TRBD1 (6 bases). CDR1 is SEHNR and CDR2 is FQNEAQ in the germline V gene (reference sequence). The V end lost 5 bases, the J end lost 0 bases, and 14 bases lay between the germline ends. The CDR3 covers 15 residues. The CDR3 nucleotides read TGTGCCAGCAGCGGGACACCGAACAGCTCCTACGAGCAGTACTTC. It yields the protein CASSGTPNSSYEQYF.

In the case of this clonotype: At one boundary the junction diverges from the germline segment, which might be a read error. V is TRBV10-3 and J is TRBJ1-1; no definite D call. This CDR3 comprises 15 residues. Germline V CDR1 and CDR2: ENHRY, SYGVKD. CDR3 sequence (DNA): TGTGCCAGCAGTGACGAGGGTACGGGGAACACTGAAGCTTTCTTT. It codes for CASSDEGTGNTEAFF.

Ten or more counts support this clonotype. The chain uses TRBV10-3 and TRBJ1-4; D might be TRBD1 (5 bases). V lost 4 bases to trimming and J lost 2 bases, with 8 bases between them. The CDR3 has 14 amino acids. Germline CDR1 ENHRY, CDR2 SYGVKD. CDR3 loop: CAISGGTTNEKLFF. The CDR3 DNA reads as TGTGCCATCAGTGGAGGGACGACTAATGAAAAACTGTTTTTT.

This clonotype was seen ten or more times. The chain uses TRBV19 and TRBJ1-5; D unresolved. CDR1 is LNHDA and CDR2 is SQIVND in the germline V gene (reference sequence). Trimming took 6 bases from V and 0 from J, leaving 9 bases between them. This CDR3 spans 14 amino acids. The CDR3, as DNA: TGTGCCAGTAGGTTCCTGGATAGCAATCAGCCCCAGCATTTT. Its protein is CASRFLDSNQPQHF.

This chain connects TRBV7-2 to TRBJ2-5, with a tentative D call TRBD1 (5 bases). The CDR3 totals 12 residues. V was trimmed by 6 bases and J by 5 bases, leaving 10 bases between them. Germline V lookup: CDR1 SGHTA, CDR2 FQGNSA. CDR3 sequence (DNA): TGTGCCAGCAGGCGAAACAGGGAGACCCAGTACTTC. Its translation is CASRRNRETQYF.

As regards this clonotype: This sequence may be a read error, since a much larger clone differs from it by one base. The chain has TRBV15 and TRBJ1-1; D unclear. Germline V gene lookup returns CDR1 LNHNV and CDR2 YYDKDF (reference sequence). The length of the CDR3 is 13 residues. This CDR3 reads CVTSRLKRSEAFF. The CDR3 region has the DNA TGTGTCACCAGCAGACTCAAGCGATCTGAAGCTTTCTTT. Together with reference TRBV15 and TRBJ1-1, the CDR3 gives the full variable domain: DAMVIQNPRYQVTQFGKPVTLSCSQTLNHNVMYWYQQKSSQAPKLLFHYYDKDFNNEADTPDNFQSRRPNTSFCFLDIRSPGLGDTAMYLCVTSRLKRSEAFFGQGTRLTVV.

The V and J genes are TRBV7-9 and TRBJ2-7; 10 nucleotides line up with TRBD1. The V and J ends lost 5 bases and 2 bases, in that order; junction bases with no gene match: 6. The germline V gene encodes CDR1 SEHNR and CDR2 FQNEAQ (reference sequence). The CDR3 length is 15 residues. The chain's CDR3 is CASSERDRGAYEQYF. CDR3 DNA: TGTGCCAGCAGCGAACGGGACAGGGGCGCCTACGAGCAGTACTTC.

The chain combines TRBV7-2 with TRBJ1-2; 9 nucleotides align to TRBD1. Germline V gene data show CDR1 as SGHTA and CDR2 as FQGNSA. V lost 4 bases to trimming and J lost 8 bases; unmatched junction nucleotides: 11. This CDR3 spans 15 amino acids. The CDR3 region is CASSSMGQGWGGYTF. DNA for the CDR3: TGTGCCAGCAGCTCTATGGGACAGGGATGGGGAGGCTACACCTTC.

This chain links TRBV10-2 with TRBJ1-1; D call uncertain. From germline, CDR1 is WSHSY and CDR2 SAAADI. This CDR3 spans 11 amino acids. Trimming removed 2 bases from V and 5 bases from J, with 3 bases in between. The CDR3 sequence is CASSETTEAFF. The CDR3 DNA follows: TGCGCCAGCAGTGAGACTACTGAAGCTTTCTTT.

This clonotype was seen repeatedly, ten times or more. The chain uses TRBV5-8 and TRBJ2-5; 8 bases fit TRBD1. The CDR3 is 13 residues long. In germline, CDR1 is SGHTS, CDR2 YDEGEE. The V segment lost 5 bases and the J segment 5 bases; nucleotides outside the gene matches: 5. CDR3 nucleotides: TGTGCCAGCAGGACAGGGGTGGTGGAGACCCAGTACTTC. This sequence encodes CASRTGVVETQYF.

This clonotype has at least ten counts. This chain links TRBV7-8 with TRBJ1-5; D possibly corresponds to TRBD1 (6 bases). The germline V gene has CDR1 SGHVS and CDR2 FQNEAQ. The CDR3 is made up of 15 amino acids. V was trimmed by 5 bases and J by 4 bases, leaving 15 bases between them. CDR3 sequence: CASSQPPGTNQPQHF. The CDR3 nucleotides are TGTGCCAGCAGCCAACCCCCAGGGACAAATCAGCCCCAGCATTTT.

The J gene is TRBJ1-3, the V gene TRBV4-3, with D possibly being TRBD1 (5 bases). Germline-derived CDR1 and CDR2 are LGHNA and YSLEER. Trimming pared 4 bases from V and 0 bases from J, leaving 16 bases between. The CDR3 runs to 17 residues. In DNA form, the CDR3 reads TGCGCCAGCAGCCCTCTGGGGACCGCCAGCTCTGGAAACACCATATATTTT. Translation: CASSPLGTASSGNTIYF.

This clonotype was seen ten or more times. This chain joins TRBV20-1 and TRBJ2-2, with D maybe TRBD2 (6 bases). The CDR3 loop spans 14 amino acids. From germline, CDR1 is DFQATT and CDR2 SNEGSKA (reference sequence). Trimming removed 3 bases at V and 8 bases at J, with 16 bases between. This chain's CDR3 is CSARPTIAGGELFF. The CDR3 bases are TGCAGTGCTAGGCCGACCATCGCGGGGGGGGAGCTGTTTTTT.

The gene calls are TRBV24-1 and TRBJ2-7; no firm D call. V was cut by 5 bases and J by 2 bases, with 15 bases left in between. The CDR3 runs 15 residues. CDR1 is KGHDR, CDR2 SFDVKD, per germline. DNA for the CDR3: TGTGCCACCAGTGCCGAAGACGTGGGCCCCTACGAGCAGTACTTC. Protein: CATSAEDVGPYEQYF.

This clonotype was counted ten times or more. The chain combines TRBV29-1 with TRBJ2-2, with 13 bases fitting TRBD2. The germline CDR1 and CDR2 sequences are SQVTM and ANQGSEA. After removal of 7 bases from V and 8 bases from J, the junction contained 7 bases not matched to a gene. This CDR3 spans 14 amino acids. CDR3 sequence (DNA): TGCAGCGCAATAGGGACTAGCGGGATTGGGGAGCTGTTTTTT. This codes for CSAIGTSGIGELFF.

On this clonotype: The junction differs from germline at one of its ends, possibly a read error. The chain carries TRBV13 and TRBJ2-5; 8 bases match TRBD1. The CDR3 extends over 16 amino acids. CDR1 and CDR2 from the germline V gene are PRHDT and FYEKMQ (reference sequence). CDR3 DNA sequence: TGTGCCAGCAGCCTGTACGTAGCAGGGGGCCAAGGGACCCAGTACTTC. Protein sequence: CASSLYVAGGQGTQYF.

This chain joins TRBV6-6 and TRBJ1-2; 9 bases are a match to TRBD1. The ends lost 2 bases at V and 6 bases at J; junction bases unmatched: 4. The length of the CDR3 is 14 residues. The germline V gene has CDR1 MNHNY and CDR2 SVGAGI (reference sequence). The CDR3 sequence: CASSYRTGVNGYTF. In DNA, the CDR3 is TGTGCCAGCAGTTACCGGACAGGGGTGAATGGCTACACCTTC.

A few counts support this clonotype. A read error may explain this, as a much larger clone is one base away. The rearrangement links TRBV2 to TRBJ1-6; a weak D match, TRBD1 (6 bases). From germline, CDR1 is SNHLY and CDR2 FYNNEI. CDR3 length: 14 amino acids. CDR3 residues: CASSTGQPNPPLHF. The CDR3 bases are TGTGCCAGCAGTACCGGACAGCCTAATCCACCCCTCCACTTT. Full variable domain (rest looked up from reference TRBV2 and TRBJ1-6): EPEVTQTPSHQVTQMGQEVILRCVPISNHLYFYWYRQILGQKVEFLVSFYNNEISEKSEIFDDQFSVERPDGSNFTLKIRSTKLEDSAMYFCASSTGQPNPPLHFGNGTRLTVT.